The 9 T cell receptor beta chains presented below share a single source sample, sequenced in a study of CD8 T cells in Susac syndrome. Random hexamers served to reverse transcribe roughly 0.45 to 1 ug RNA. Using its own MiXCR run on the immunoSEQ multiplex PCR reads, TCRdb lists one record per CDR3 protein. Of roughly 88,000 distinct CDR3 sequences in the sample, approximately 96% were seen once. The specimen sequenced was CD8+ T cells from PBMCs. The receptors come from a human donor with Susac syndrome.

This sequence joins TRBV7-9 and TRBJ2-2; 9 bases line up with TRBD1. With 5 bases clipped from V and 2 bases from J, the junction kept 6 bases outside the gene matches. Germline assignment: CDR1 SEHNR and CDR2 FQNEAQ (reference sequence). This CDR3 is built from 16 residues. CDR3 sequence: CASSPEDRGNTGELFF. DNA for the CDR3: TGTGCCAGCAGCCCAGAGGACAGGGGAAACACCGGGGAGCTGTTTTTT.

V gene TRBV29-1 combines with J gene TRBJ2-1; unclear D gene. The V gene's germline CDR1 is SQVTM and CDR2 ANQGSEA. This CDR3 region has 11 residues. The V gene lost 6 bases and the J gene lost 7 bases, with 10 bases spanning the gap. The CDR3 region has the DNA TGCAGCGTGACCTCTAGGAATGAGCAGTTCTTC. It encodes CSVTSRNEQFF.

The CDR3 DNA reads as TGTGCCAGCAGCTGGGGCACAGATACGCAGTATTTT. It is translated as CASSWGTDTQYF. The rearrangement joins TRBV5-6 to TRBJ2-3; D ambiguous. Per germline, CDR1 SGHDT and CDR2 YYEEEE. The CDR3 is made up of 12 amino acids. V dropped 3 bases and J dropped 1 base, with 3 bases sitting between them.

This chain connects TRBV13 to TRBJ2-1, with D perhaps TRBD1 (6 bases). This CDR3 is 15 amino acids long. Germline CDR1 PRHDT, CDR2 FYEKMQ (reference sequence). V lost 3 bases and J lost 6, with 15 bases in between. The CDR3 DNA reads as TGTGCCAGCAGCTTCAGTGGGGGCGGATCCAATGAGCAGTTCTTC. This gives the protein CASSFSGGGSNEQFF.

The chain carries TRBV6-2 or TRBV6-3 and TRBJ2-7; D possibly matches TRBD1 or TRBD2 (5 bases each). The V end lost 2 bases, the J end lost 0 bases, and 11 bases lay between the germline ends. The CDR3 totals 15 residues. The V gene's germline CDR1 is MNHEY and CDR2 SVGEGT. The CDR3 sequence is CASSYTPGSSYEQYV. The CDR3 coding sequence is TGTGCCAGCAGTTACACTCCAGGGAGCTCCTACGAGCAGTACGTC.

This chain joins TRBV7-9 and TRBJ1-1; tentatively, D is TRBD1 (6 bases). The CDR3 has 15 amino acids. Trimming cost V 1 base and J 0 bases, with 9 bases left between them. Germline CDR1 reads SEHNR; CDR2 reads FQNEAQ (reference sequence). The CDR3 region is CASSLGQVLNTEAFF. For the CDR3, the DNA is TGTGCCAGCAGCTTAGGACAGGTCCTGAACACTGAAGCTTTCTTT.

The chain recombines TRBV25-1 with TRBJ2-3; D gene uncertain. With 8 bases removed from V and 3 bases from J, the gap between germline ends came to 12 bases. Germline V lookup: CDR1 MGHDK, CDR2 SYGVNS. The CDR3 has 13 amino acids. CDR3 nucleotides: TGTGCCAGCGGACGGACGGCGACAGATACGCAGTATTTT. It is translated as CASGRTATDTQYF. The full variable domain, its missing parts supplied by reference TRBV25-1 and TRBJ2-3, is EADIYQTPRYLVIGTGKKITLECSQTMGHDKMYWYQQDPGMELHLIHYSYGVNSTEKGDLSSESTVSRIRTEHFPLTLESARPSHTSQYLCASGRTATDTQYFGPGTRLTVL.

The genes are TRBV2 and TRBJ2-7, with D maybe TRBD2 (5 bases). The germline gives CDR1 SNHLY, CDR2 FYNNEI. Deletions cut 3 bases from V and 1 base from J, with 10 bases between. The CDR3 spans 14 residues. Written as DNA, the CDR3 is TGTGCCAGCAGTGACGCTAGCTCATCCTACGAGCAGTACTTC. Translating it yields CASSDASSSYEQYF. The full variable domain, completed using reference TRBV2 and TRBJ2-7, is EPEVTQTPSHQVTQMGQEVILRCVPISNHLYFYWYRQILGQKVEFLVSFYNNEISEKSEIFDDQFSVERPDGSNFTLKIRSTKLEDSAMYFCASSDASSSYEQYFGPGTRLTVT.

The rearrangement links TRBV7-9 to TRBJ2-1; 8 bases agree with TRBD2. Germline lookup yields CDR1 SEHNR and CDR2 FQNEAQ (reference sequence). This CDR3 has 15 amino acids. The ends lost 5 bases at V and 3 bases at J; junction bases unmatched: 6. The CDR3 coding sequence is TGTGCCAGCAGCGTCGGGAGCGGGAGCTACAATGAGCAGTTCTTC. It codes for CASSVGSGSYNEQFF.